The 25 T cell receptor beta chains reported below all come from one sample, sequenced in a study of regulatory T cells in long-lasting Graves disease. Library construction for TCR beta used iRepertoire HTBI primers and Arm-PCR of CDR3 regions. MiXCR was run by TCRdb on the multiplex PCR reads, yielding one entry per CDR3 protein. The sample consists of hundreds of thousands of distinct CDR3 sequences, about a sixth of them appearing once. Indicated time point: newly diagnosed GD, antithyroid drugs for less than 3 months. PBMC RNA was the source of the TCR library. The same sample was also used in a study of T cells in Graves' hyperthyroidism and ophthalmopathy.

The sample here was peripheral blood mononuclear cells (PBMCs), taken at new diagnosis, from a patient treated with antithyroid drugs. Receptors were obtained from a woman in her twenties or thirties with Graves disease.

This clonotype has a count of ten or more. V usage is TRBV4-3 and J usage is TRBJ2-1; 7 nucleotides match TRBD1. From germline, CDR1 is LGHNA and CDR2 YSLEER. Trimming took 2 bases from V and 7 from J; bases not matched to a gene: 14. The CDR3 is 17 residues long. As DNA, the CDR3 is TGCGCCAGCAGCCAACTCTTCCGGGACAGACTCGGGAATGAGCAGTTCTTC. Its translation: CASSQLFRDRLGNEQFF.

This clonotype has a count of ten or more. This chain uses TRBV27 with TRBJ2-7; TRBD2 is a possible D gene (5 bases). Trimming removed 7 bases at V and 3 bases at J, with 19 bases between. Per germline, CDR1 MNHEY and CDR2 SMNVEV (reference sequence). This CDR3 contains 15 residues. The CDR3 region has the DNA TGTGCCAGCACTCAGGCCCGGAAAGGAGGCTACGAGCAGTACTTC. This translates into CASTQARKGGYEQYF.

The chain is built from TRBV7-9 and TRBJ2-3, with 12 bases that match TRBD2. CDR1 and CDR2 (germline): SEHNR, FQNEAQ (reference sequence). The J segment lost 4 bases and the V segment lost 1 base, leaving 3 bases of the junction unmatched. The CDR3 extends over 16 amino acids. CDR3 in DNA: TGTGCCAGCAGCTTAGTACTAGCGGGAGGACCAGATACGCAGTATTTT. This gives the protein CASSLVLAGGPDTQYF.

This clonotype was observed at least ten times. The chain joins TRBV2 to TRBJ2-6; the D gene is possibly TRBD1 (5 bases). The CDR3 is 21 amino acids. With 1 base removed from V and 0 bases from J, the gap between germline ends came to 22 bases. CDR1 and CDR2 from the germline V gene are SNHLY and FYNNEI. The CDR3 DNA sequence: TGTGCCAGCAGTGAAGGGTATGCCGATAGGGCAGGGAACTCTGGGGCCAACGTCCTGACTTTC. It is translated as CASSEGYADRAGNSGANVLTF.

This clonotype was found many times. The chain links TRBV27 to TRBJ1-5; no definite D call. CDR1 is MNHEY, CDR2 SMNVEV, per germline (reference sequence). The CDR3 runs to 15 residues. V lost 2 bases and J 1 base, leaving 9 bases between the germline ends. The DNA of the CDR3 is TGTGCCAGCAGTTTAGAAGGGTCCAGCAATCAGCCCCAGCATTTT. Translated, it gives CASSLEGSSNQPQHF.

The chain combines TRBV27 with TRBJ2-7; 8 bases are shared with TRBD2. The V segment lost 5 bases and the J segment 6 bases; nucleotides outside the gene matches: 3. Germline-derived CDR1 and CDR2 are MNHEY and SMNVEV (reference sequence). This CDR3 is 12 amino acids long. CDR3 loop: CASSPGGGEQYF. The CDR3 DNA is TGTGCCAGCAGTCCGGGGGGGGGCGAGCAGTACTTC.

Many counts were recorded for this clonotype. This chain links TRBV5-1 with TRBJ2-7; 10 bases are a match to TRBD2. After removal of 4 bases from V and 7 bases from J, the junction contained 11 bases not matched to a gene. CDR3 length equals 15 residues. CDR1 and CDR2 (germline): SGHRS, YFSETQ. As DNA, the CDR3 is TGCGCCAGCAGCCCTAGCGGGAGTGGAAGGATAGAGCAGTACTTC. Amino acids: CASSPSGSGRIEQYF.

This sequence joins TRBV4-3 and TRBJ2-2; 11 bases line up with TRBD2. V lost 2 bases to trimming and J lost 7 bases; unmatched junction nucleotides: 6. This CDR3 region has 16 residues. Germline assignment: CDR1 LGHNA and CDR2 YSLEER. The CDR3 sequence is CASSQLPGLAVGELFF. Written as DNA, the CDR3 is TGCGCCAGCAGCCAACTTCCGGGACTAGCGGTCGGGGAGCTGTTTTTT.

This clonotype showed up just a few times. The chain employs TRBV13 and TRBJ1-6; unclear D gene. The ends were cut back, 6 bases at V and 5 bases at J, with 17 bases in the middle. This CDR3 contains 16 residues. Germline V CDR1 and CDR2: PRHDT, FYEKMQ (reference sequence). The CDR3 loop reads CASSLRVDGDNSPLHF. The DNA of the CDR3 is TGTGCCAGCAGTTTAAGAGTCGACGGTGATAATTCACCCCTCCACTTT. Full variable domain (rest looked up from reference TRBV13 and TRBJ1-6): AAGVIQSPRHLIKEKRETATLKCYPIPRHDTVYWYQQGPGQDPQFLISFYEKMQSDKGSIPDRFSAQQFSDYHSELNMSSLELGDSALYFCASSLRVDGDNSPLHFGNGTRLTVT.

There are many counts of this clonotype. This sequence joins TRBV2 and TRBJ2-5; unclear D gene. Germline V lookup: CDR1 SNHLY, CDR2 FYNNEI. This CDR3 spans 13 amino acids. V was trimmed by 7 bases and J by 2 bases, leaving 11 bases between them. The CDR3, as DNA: TGTGCCAGCAATAAGGGAAATCAAGAGACCCAGTACTTC. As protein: CASNKGNQETQYF.

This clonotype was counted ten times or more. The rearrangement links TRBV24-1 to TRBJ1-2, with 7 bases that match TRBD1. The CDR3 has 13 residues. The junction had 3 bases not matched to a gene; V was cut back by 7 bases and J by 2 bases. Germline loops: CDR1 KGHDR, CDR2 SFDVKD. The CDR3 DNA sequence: TGTGCCACCAGAAGGGGACAGAACTATGGCTACACCTTC. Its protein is CATRRGQNYGYTF.

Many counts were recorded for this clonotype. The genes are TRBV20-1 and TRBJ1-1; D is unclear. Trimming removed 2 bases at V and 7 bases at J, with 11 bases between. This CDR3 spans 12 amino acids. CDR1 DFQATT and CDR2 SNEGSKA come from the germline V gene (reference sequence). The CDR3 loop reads CSARLPHLEAFF. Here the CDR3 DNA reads TGCAGTGCTAGACTACCCCACCTTGAAGCTTTCTTT.

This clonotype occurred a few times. The CDR3 loop reads CASKTGAAREGLYNEQFF. The CDR3 DNA follows: TGTGCCAGTAAAACAGGGGCGGCGCGGGAGGGCCTCTACAATGAGCAGTTCTTC. The chain recombines TRBV19 with TRBJ2-1; TRBD2 aligns across 9 bases. From germline, CDR1 is LNHDA and CDR2 SQIVND (reference sequence). This CDR3 comprises 18 residues. Losses at the gene ends were 7 bases for V and 3 bases for J; bases not matched to a gene: 16.

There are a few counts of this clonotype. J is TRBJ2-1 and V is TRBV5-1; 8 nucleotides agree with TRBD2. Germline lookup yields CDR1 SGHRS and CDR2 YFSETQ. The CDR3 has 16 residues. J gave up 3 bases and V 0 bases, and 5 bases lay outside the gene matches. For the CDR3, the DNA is TGCGCCAGCAGCTTGGGGATAGCGGGACGCTACAATGAGCAGTTCTTC. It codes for CASSLGIAGRYNEQFF.

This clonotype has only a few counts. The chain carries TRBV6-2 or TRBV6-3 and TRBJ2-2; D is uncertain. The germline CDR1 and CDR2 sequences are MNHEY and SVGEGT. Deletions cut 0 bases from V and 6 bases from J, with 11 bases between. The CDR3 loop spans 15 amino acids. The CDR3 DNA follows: TGTGCCAGCAGTTACTCTTTGCCAACGCCCGGGGAGCTGTTTTTT. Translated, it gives CASSYSLPTPGELFF.

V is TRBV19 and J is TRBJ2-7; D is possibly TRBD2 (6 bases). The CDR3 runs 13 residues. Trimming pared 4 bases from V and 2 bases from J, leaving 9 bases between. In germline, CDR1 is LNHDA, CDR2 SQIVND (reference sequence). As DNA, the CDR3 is TGTGCCAGTAGTACCGGGGAGGCCTACGAGCAGTACTTC. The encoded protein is CASSTGEAYEQYF.

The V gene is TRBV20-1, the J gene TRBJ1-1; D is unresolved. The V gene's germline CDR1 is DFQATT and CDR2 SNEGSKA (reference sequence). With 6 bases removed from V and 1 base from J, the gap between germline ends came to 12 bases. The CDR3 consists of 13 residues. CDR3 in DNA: TGCAGTGCCCGCAACCCTACGAACACTGAAGCTTTCTTT. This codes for CSARNPTNTEAFF.

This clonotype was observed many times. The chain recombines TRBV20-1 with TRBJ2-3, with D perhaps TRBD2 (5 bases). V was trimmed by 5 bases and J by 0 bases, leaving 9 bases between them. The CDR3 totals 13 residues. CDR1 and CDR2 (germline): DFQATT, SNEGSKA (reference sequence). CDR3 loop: CSAEGGSTDTQYF. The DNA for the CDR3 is TGCAGTGCTGAGGGCGGCAGCACAGATACGCAGTATTTT.

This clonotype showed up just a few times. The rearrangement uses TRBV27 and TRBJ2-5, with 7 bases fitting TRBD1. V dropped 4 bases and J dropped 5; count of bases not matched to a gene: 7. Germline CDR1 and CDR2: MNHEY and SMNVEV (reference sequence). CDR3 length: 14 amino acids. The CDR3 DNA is TGTGCCAGCAGTTGGACAGGTGGTGGCGAGACCCAGTACTTC. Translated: CASSWTGGGETQYF.

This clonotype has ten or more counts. This CDR3 is CASSRDRGTEAFF. The CDR3 DNA follows: TGTGCCAGCTCGCGGGACAGGGGTACTGAAGCTTTCTTT. This chain uses TRBV18 with TRBJ1-1; 10 bases match TRBD1. The trim removed 6 bases at V and 5 bases at J, leaving 3 bases unmatched. The CDR3 spans 13 residues. The germline CDR1 and CDR2 sequences are KGHSH and LQKENI.

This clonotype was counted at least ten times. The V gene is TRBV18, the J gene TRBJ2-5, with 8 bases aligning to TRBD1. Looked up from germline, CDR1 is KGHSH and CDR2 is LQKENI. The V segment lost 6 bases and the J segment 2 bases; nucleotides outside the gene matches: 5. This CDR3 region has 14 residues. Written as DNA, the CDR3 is TGTGCCAGCTCGCGGGGACAGGATCAAGAGACCCAGTACTTC. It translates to CASSRGQDQETQYF.

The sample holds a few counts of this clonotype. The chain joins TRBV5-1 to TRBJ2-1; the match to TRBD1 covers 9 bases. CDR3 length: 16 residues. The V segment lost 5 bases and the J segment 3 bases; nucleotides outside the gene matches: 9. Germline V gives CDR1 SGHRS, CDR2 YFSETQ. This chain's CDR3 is CASSPEGQGLYNEQFF. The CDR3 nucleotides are TGCGCCAGCAGTCCGGAGGGACAGGGACTCTACAATGAGCAGTTCTTC.

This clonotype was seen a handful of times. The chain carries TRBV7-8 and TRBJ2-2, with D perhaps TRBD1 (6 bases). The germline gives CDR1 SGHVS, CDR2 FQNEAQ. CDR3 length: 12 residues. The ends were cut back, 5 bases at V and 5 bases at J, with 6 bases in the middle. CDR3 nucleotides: TGTGCCAGCAGCCAGGGGACCGGGGAGCTGTTTTTT. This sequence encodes CASSQGTGELFF.

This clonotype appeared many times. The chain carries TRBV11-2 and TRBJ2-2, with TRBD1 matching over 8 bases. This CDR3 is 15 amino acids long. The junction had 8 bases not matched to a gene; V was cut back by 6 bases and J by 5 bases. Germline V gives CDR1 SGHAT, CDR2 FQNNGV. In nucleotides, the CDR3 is TGTGCCAGCAGACGACCGGGACAGGTGACCGGGGAGCTGTTTTTT. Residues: CASRRPGQVTGELFF.

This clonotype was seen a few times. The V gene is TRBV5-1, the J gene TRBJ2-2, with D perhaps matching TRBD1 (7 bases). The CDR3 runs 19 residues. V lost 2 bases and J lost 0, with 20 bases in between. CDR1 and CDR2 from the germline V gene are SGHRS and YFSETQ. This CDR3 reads CASSFRGTVQTTNTGELFF. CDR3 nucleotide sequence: TGCGCCAGCAGCTTCCGCGGGACAGTACAAACTACGAACACCGGGGAGCTGTTTTTT. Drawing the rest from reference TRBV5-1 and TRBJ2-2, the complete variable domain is KAGVTQTPRYLIKTRGQQVTLSCSPISGHRSVSWYQQTPGQGLQFLFEYFSETQRNKGNFPGRFSGRQFSNSRSEMNVSTLELGDSALYLCASSFRGTVQTTNTGELFFGEGSRLTVL.